This is a list of T cell receptor beta chains from one sample in a study of blood T cell repertoires in COVID-19. Libraries were prepared by immunoSEQ multiplex PCR; TCRdb keeps only in-frame clonotypes and omits some of them. The profile shows 150,000 to 200,000 clones, about nine tenths of them singletons. The specimen was peripheral blood. The receptor set was obtained from a woman between 45 and 60 years old with acute or convalescent COVID-19. CDR3s include the opening cysteine and the closing phenylalanine or tryptophan. D genes are given only for firm matches. Only some rows state a clone size, as once, few, many or a class for expanded clones.

>NA|TRBV10-1|TRBJ1-1|NA
TGCGCCAGCAGTGAGGTGCCACCTATGAACACTGAAGCTTTCTTT
CASSEVPPMNTEAFF
>NA|TRBV5-4|TRBJ1-1|NA
TGTGCCAGCAGCTTGAACAGTATGAACACTGAAGCTTTCTTT
CASSLNSMNTEAFF
>NA|TRBV13|TRBJ2-7|NA
TGTGCCAGCAGCCTCCGGGGCTACGAGCAGTACTTC
CASSLRGYEQYF
>TRBD2|TRBV7-2|TRBJ2-7|NA
TGTGCCAGCAACTTACTAGCGGTGGACTACGAGCAGTACTTC
CASNLLAVDYEQYF
>NA|TRBV12-3/TRBV12-4|TRBJ2-4|NA
TGTGCCAGCAGTTTAGCCAGACAGAGAATTTGGTTC
CASSLARQRIWF
>NA|TRBV29-1|TRBJ2-7|NA
TGCAGCGTTGGAGACGGCTCCTACGAGCAGTACTTC
CSVGDGSYEQYF
>TRBD1|TRBV27|TRBJ2-7|NA
TGTGCCAGCAGTTTAAAGCAGGGGGCTTCCTACGAGCAGTACTTC
CASSLKQGASYEQYF
>TRBD1|TRBV10-3|TRBJ1-1|NA
TGTGCCATCAGGGAAAGACAGGGGAACACTGAAGCTTTCTTT
CAIRERQGNTEAFF
>NA|TRBV5-1|TRBJ2-2|once
TGCGCCAGCAGCTTGGTGGCAGCACCCTCGGGTGGGGAGCTGTTTTTT
CASSLVAAPSGGELFF
>NA|TRBV7-9|TRBJ2-3|once
TGTGCCAGCAGCTTATGGCGGGGTGCGCACGATACGCAGTATTTT
CASSLWRGAHDTQYF
>NA|TRBV30|TRBJ2-3|NA
TGTGCCTGGAGTGTGCAGGAGGGCACAGATACGCAGTATTTT
CAWSVQEGTDTQYF
>TRBD1|TRBV7-9|TRBJ1-1|NA
TGTGCCAGCAGCCGGACAGGGGGGGCCGCTGAAGCTTTCTTT
CASSRTGGAAEAFF
>TRBD2|TRBV7-8|TRBJ2-1|NA
TGTGCCAGCAGCTCGGGACTAGCCGATTACAATGAGCAGTTCTTC
CASSSGLADYNEQFF
>TRBD1|TRBV24-1|TRBJ1-4|NA
TGTGCCACCAGTGGAAATTCCGGGACAGCAAATGAAAAACTGTTTTTT
CATSGNSGTANEKLFF
>NA|TRBV7-2|TRBJ1-1|NA
TGTGCCAGCAGCTTGTCCAGAGAGAGGGCTGAAGCTTTCTTT
CASSLSRERAEAFF
>TRBD1|TRBV12-3/TRBV12-4|TRBJ2-1|NA
TGTGCCAGCAGTATAGGACAGGCCGAGGTCTTC
CASSIGQAEVF
>NA|TRBV30|TRBJ2-3|few
TGTGCCTGGAGTGTTAACGGGGGATATAAGCAGTATTTT
CAWSVNGGYKQYF
>TRBD2|TRBV11-2|TRBJ2-1|NA
TGTGCCAGCAGCTCGGGAGGGCCATCCTACAATGAGCAGTTCTTC
CASSSGGPSYNEQFF
>TRBD1|TRBV5-8|TRBJ1-2|NA
TGTGCCAGCAGCTTTAAACAGGGGGTACCGGGCTACACCTTC
CASSFKQGVPGYTF
>NA|TRBV9|TRBJ2-5|NA
TGTGCCAGCAGCGTATCCGTCCAAGAGACCCAGTACTTC
CASSVSVQETQYF
>NA|TRBV18|TRBJ2-1|NA
TGTGCCAGCTCACCAGGGCAGCAAAACAATGAGCAGTTCTTC
CASSPGQQNNEQFF
>TRBD2|TRBV25-1|TRBJ2-1|NA
TGTGCCAGCAATCCCCGGACTAGCAGCAACAATGAGCAGTTCTTC
CASNPRTSSNNEQFF
>NA|TRBV3-1/TRBV3-2|TRBJ2-3|NA
TGTGCCAGCAGCCAAGTAGCGGCTAGCAATGACGACTCGCAGTATTTT
CASSQVAASNDDSQYF
>TRBD1|TRBV19|TRBJ2-3|NA
TGTGCCAGTAAGCCCACTAAGACAGGGTGGACAGATACGCAGTATTTT
CASKPTKTGWTDTQYF
>NA|TRBV7-2|TRBJ2-2|NA
TGTGCCAGCAGCTTAGCGCTATGGGGGCGGACCGGGGAGCTGTTTTTT
CASSLALWGRTGELFF
>TRBD2|TRBV13|TRBJ2-7|once
TGTGCCAGCAGCTCCCTGACTAGCGGAACCTACGAGCAGTACTTC
CASSSLTSGTYEQYF
>TRBD2|TRBV6-2/TRBV6-3|TRBJ2-7|many
TGTGCCAGCAGTTACGACGGGGGGGGAGATGAGCAGTACTTC
CASSYDGGGDEQYF
>NA|TRBV6-2/TRBV6-3|TRBJ2-7|NA
TGTGCCAGCAGTTACGAACGGGGAACCTACGAGCAGTACTTC
CASSYERGTYEQYF
>TRBD2|TRBV5-4|TRBJ2-3|NA
TGTGCCAGCAGCTTGGGACTAGCGGGAGGTCCAGATACGCAGTATTTT
CASSLGLAGGPDTQYF
>NA|TRBV7-2|TRBJ2-7|NA
TGTGCCAGCAGGCGTGGAGCGGACGAGCAGTACTTC
CASRRGADEQYF
>TRBD2|TRBV19|TRBJ2-1|NA
TGTGCCAGTAGTATCCTTACAGGGTCCGGGGAGCGGGAGAACAATGAGCAGTTCTTC
CASSILTGSGERENNEQFF
>TRBD2|TRBV4-3|TRBJ2-3|NA
TGCGCCAGCAGCCTTCTGCCCCCCAGCGGGGTCACAGATACGCAGTATTTT
CASSLLPPSGVTDTQYF
>TRBD1|TRBV7-9|TRBJ2-7|NA
TGTGCCACCTCGGGGGACAGGAGCTCCTACGAGCAGTACTTC
CATSGDRSSYEQYF
>TRBD2|TRBV7-2|TRBJ2-7|NA
TGTGCCAGCAGCTTCCTGGGGGGGCTAGCGGGAGTGGGATCCTACGAGCAGTACTTC
CASSFLGGLAGVGSYEQYF
>TRBD1|TRBV5-8|TRBJ2-7|NA
TGTGCCAGCAGTTGGGACAGGGGCTACGAGCAGTACTTC
CASSWDRGYEQYF
>NA|TRBV5-6|TRBJ2-5|NA
TGTGCCAGCAAACAGGGCCTAGAGACCCAGTACTTC
CASKQGLETQYF
>NA|TRBV5-1|TRBJ1-1|few
TGCGCCAGCAGCCTTCAGGGTTTTGGCACTGAAGCTTTCTTT
CASSLQGFGTEAFF
>NA|TRBV7-2|TRBJ2-1|NA
TGTGCCAGCAGCTTCAGGGGCTCCTACAATGAGCAGTTCTTC
CASSFRGSYNEQFF
>NA|TRBV6-2/TRBV6-3|TRBJ1-1|NA
TGTGCCAGCAGTCGGGGGGGCTTATACACTGAAGCTTTCTTT
CASSRGGLYTEAFF
>TRBD2|TRBV11-2|TRBJ2-5|NA
TGTGCCAGCACCCTCGGACTAGGAGAGACCCAGTACTTC
CASTLGLGETQYF
>TRBD1|TRBV7-2|TRBJ1-5|once
TGTGCCAGCAGCTTAGTTGGGACAGGGTTTCAGCCCCAGCATTTT
CASSLVGTGFQPQHF
>NA|TRBV5-6|TRBJ1-3|NA
TGTGCCAGCAGCGTCGGGTCTTCTGGAAACACCATATATTTT
CASSVGSSGNTIYF
>NA|TRBV6-1|TRBJ1-5|NA
TGTGCCAGCAGTGAAAGGGGTAGCATCAACTATAGCAATCAGCCCCAGCATTTT
CASSERGSINYSNQPQHF
>NA|TRBV9|TRBJ2-3|NA
TGTGCCAGCAGCCTCAGGCAGACAGCTAGCACAGATACGCAGTATTTT
CASSLRQTASTDTQYF
>TRBD1|TRBV27|TRBJ1-1|NA
TGTGCCAGCAGTTCGGCCGGGACAGGGTACACTGAAGCTTTCTTT
CASSSAGTGYTEAFF
>TRBD1|TRBV19|TRBJ1-2|NA
TGTGCCACCAGCCGGGACAGGGAGTATGGCTACACCTTC
CATSRDREYGYTF
>TRBD1|TRBV15|TRBJ2-2|NA
TGTGCCACCAGCAGTGTTCGAGGGGGCTACACCGGGGAGCTGTTTTTT
CATSSVRGGYTGELFF
>NA|TRBV19|TRBJ1-1|NA
TGTGCCAGTACACCCCCTCTTTTGGGGGGAGTGAACACTGAAGCTTTCTTT
CASTPPLLGGVNTEAFF
>NA|TRBV11-2|TRBJ2-7|NA
TGTGCCAGCAGCGTACAGGGATTTGGGTACGAGCAGTACTTC
CASSVQGFGYEQYF